The T cell receptor beta chain under discussion was sequenced for a study of blood T cell repertoires in COVID-19. The method was immunoSEQ multiplex PCR; TCRdb's version includes in-frame clones alone and lacks a portion of them. This table holds around 390,000 clones, around 87% found once. Which cohort a participant joined came from the clinical history participants gave. Each recovered donor of Cohort 3 presented with two negative PCRs, clearance, or symptom resolution. The CDR3 has 18 amino acids. The ends were cut back, 0 bases at V and 1 base at J, with 18 bases in the middle. Germline CDR1 LGHNA, CDR2 YNFKEQ.

This clonotype was sampled from a woman in her forties or fifties who had recovered from COVID-19. The sample comprised PBMCs or T cells enriched from blood (not recorded which). The rearrangement joins TRBV4-2 to TRBJ2-5; TRBD2 is a possible D gene (6 bases). The CDR3 bases are TGTGCCAGCAGCCAAGAATTGCAGTCGGGGGAAAGCCAAGAGACCCAGTACTTC. It codes for CASSQELQSGESQETQYF.